The rows below give T cell receptor beta chains drawn from one sample of a study of beta chain features in type 1 diabetes. Only in-frame clones appear in the TCRdb table, and some are missing; sequencing was by immunoSEQ multiplex PCR. The sample includes more than 20,000 clones, 49% of them seen just once. The sample consisted of stem cell memory CD4+ T cells from blood. The origin of the receptors is a young man with type 1 diabetes. Each CDR3 is given without its conserved first and last residue. Each record gives: clone size, V gene, CDR3 protein. Rows may omit the clone size; those that give it use once, few, many or a size class.

clone_size: .
v_call: TRBV5-4
cdr3_aa: ASSDRVSGANVLT

clone_size: few
v_call: TRBV4-1
cdr3_aa: ASSQTTGVDRGQPQH

clone_size: .
v_call: TRBV5-6
cdr3_aa: ASSFGREYSGEQY

clone_size: .
v_call: TRBV6-1
cdr3_aa: ASSAPLTGTPNTGELF

clone_size: .
v_call: TRBV6-5
cdr3_aa: ASSYKRTYEQY

clone_size: .
v_call: TRBV18
cdr3_aa: ASSPSAVQGQPQH

clone_size: .
v_call: TRBV11-2
cdr3_aa: ASTAGPGQGNEKLF

clone_size: .
v_call: TRBV6-1
cdr3_aa: ASSRGDYLSETQY

clone_size: .
v_call: TRBV6-5
cdr3_aa: ASSYGTTINEQF

clone_size: once
v_call: TRBV6-6
cdr3_aa: ASSFGQTLAGNTIY

clone_size: .
v_call: TRBV6-5
cdr3_aa: ASSIEGFSYEQY

clone_size: .
v_call: TRBV11-2
cdr3_aa: ASSNRDSSGNTIY

clone_size: .
v_call: TRBV7-8
cdr3_aa: ASSLNGGIGDNQPQH

clone_size: .
v_call: TRBV10-3
cdr3_aa: AISLGDSNYGYT

clone_size: .
v_call: TRBV30
cdr3_aa: AWAGPNQPQH

clone_size: once
v_call: TRBV5-1
cdr3_aa: ASSLAPLGGQETQY

clone_size: once
v_call: TRBV19
cdr3_aa: ASSQGLAGGSYEQY

clone_size: .
v_call: TRBV4-1
cdr3_aa: ASSRQGAEETQY

clone_size: .
v_call: TRBV19
cdr3_aa: ASSDRGNNEQF

clone_size: few
v_call: TRBV6-5
cdr3_aa: ASRTLQGYEQY

clone_size: few
v_call: TRBV30
cdr3_aa: AWSVLEVQY

clone_size: few
v_call: TRBV5-1
cdr3_aa: ASSRDTSGETQY

clone_size: once
v_call: TRBV11-2
cdr3_aa: ASSSGPRGNEQF

clone_size: .
v_call: TRBV6-6
cdr3_aa: ASRTLQETQY

clone_size: .
v_call: TRBV18
cdr3_aa: ASSPDMHFQF

clone_size: few
v_call: TRBV30
cdr3_aa: AWGDRGNQPQH

clone_size: .
v_call: TRBV6-6
cdr3_aa: ASRDRGNTEAF

clone_size: .
v_call: TRBV6-6
cdr3_aa: ASSLTSGDTGELF

clone_size: .
v_call: TRBV6-5
cdr3_aa: ASRQGLAKNIQY

clone_size: .
v_call: TRBV5-1
cdr3_aa: ASSLAQTSLEQY

clone_size: .
v_call: TRBV27
cdr3_aa: ASSLHWTGGLF

clone_size: .
v_call: TRBV29-1
cdr3_aa: SVEGGQKETQY

clone_size: few
v_call: TRBV7-9
cdr3_aa: ASSLESPLGEQF

clone_size: few
v_call: TRBV11-2
cdr3_aa: ASSATVNTEAF

clone_size: .
v_call: TRBV6-1
cdr3_aa: ASSELRQVSGANVLT

clone_size: .
v_call: TRBV10-3
cdr3_aa: AISESLGQASHTDTQY

clone_size: .
v_call: TRBV27
cdr3_aa: ASSFKGRGPYEQY

clone_size: few
v_call: TRBV6-6
cdr3_aa: ASSYSSGGETQY

clone_size: .
v_call: TRBV5-1
cdr3_aa: ASSNGGLVDGELF

clone_size: .
v_call: TRBV19
cdr3_aa: ASSITQTSQSRANVLT

clone_size: .
v_call: TRBV5-4
cdr3_aa: ASSWLGSGGATGELF

clone_size: .
v_call: TRBV5-4
cdr3_aa: ASSSLAVEGTQY

clone_size: .
v_call: TRBV29-1
cdr3_aa: SVEVLAGSQETQY

clone_size: few
v_call: TRBV29-1
cdr3_aa: SVVPGQVAF

clone_size: .
v_call: TRBV12-5
cdr3_aa: ASAYSNQPQH

clone_size: few
v_call: TRBV29-1
cdr3_aa: SGGTSEYEQY

clone_size: few
v_call: TRBV11-2
cdr3_aa: ASSPLSRAGSSYEQY

clone_size: once
v_call: TRBV19
cdr3_aa: ASSPYRKNYGYT

clone_size: few
v_call: TRBV19
cdr3_aa: ASSILAGGRAKNIQY

clone_size: medium-sized
v_call: TRBV28
cdr3_aa: ASSYGTAGEQF

clone_size: .
v_call: TRBV18
cdr3_aa: ASSNKDRAEAF

clone_size: few
v_call: TRBV6-6
cdr3_aa: ASRGQGALEQY

clone_size: few
v_call: TRBV5-1
cdr3_aa: ASSLASARGEQF

clone_size: few
v_call: TRBV7-9
cdr3_aa: ASSLQLETQY

clone_size: .
v_call: TRBV6-1
cdr3_aa: ASSEVPSAEQF

clone_size: once
v_call: TRBV7-9
cdr3_aa: ASSLAAIGGETQY

clone_size: few
v_call: TRBV11-2
cdr3_aa: ASSLYETQY

clone_size: .
v_call: TRBV5-1
cdr3_aa: ASSAGLGGTGELF

clone_size: .
v_call: TRBV2
cdr3_aa: ASRATGDGGYT